This is a list of T cell receptor beta chains from one sample in a study of blood T cell repertoires in COVID-19. The assay was immunoSEQ multiplex PCR, and TCRdb's table has in-frame clones only and misses some. The data contain roughly 200,000 clones, roughly three quarters of them singletons. Sequenced material: peripheral blood. These receptors originate from a woman of 80 years or more with COVID-19, enrolled during active disease. CDR3s include the opening cysteine and the closing phenylalanine or tryptophan. Fields, in order: CDR3 protein, CDR3 DNA, V gene, D gene, J gene, clone size. The D gene is left open where the match is weak. Only some rows state a clone size, as once, few, many or a class for expanded clones.

CASIRSRDRGVFGYTF TGTGCCAGCATACGTTCTCGGGACAGGGGAGTATTTGGCTACACCTTC TRBV2 TRBD1 TRBJ1-2 .
CASSNTGNYGYTF TGTGCCAGCAGTAATACGGGAAACTATGGCTACACCTTC TRBV7-2 . TRBJ1-2 .
CAISPEGGGGNIQYF TGTGCCATCAGCCCCGAGGGGGGGGGCGGAAACATTCAGTACTTC TRBV10-3 . TRBJ2-4 .
CASSPGQSYEQYF TGTGCCAGCTCACCCGGACAGTCCTACGAGCAGTACTTC TRBV18 . TRBJ2-7 .
CATSRLSLAEAQETQYF TGTGCCACCAGCAGACTTTCCTTAGCGGAAGCTCAAGAGACCCAGTACTTC TRBV15 . TRBJ2-5 .
CASSHTGGSYEQYF TGTGCCAGCAGCCACACCGGGGGCTCCTACGAGCAGTACTTC TRBV3-1/TRBV3-2 . TRBJ2-7 .
CASRMNAGTGGPWGYTF TGTGCCAGCAGGATGAACGCCGGGACAGGTGGCCCGTGGGGCTACACCTTC TRBV27 TRBD1 TRBJ1-2 .
CAITRRDYTYEQYF TGTGCCATCACACGTAGGGACTACACCTACGAGCAGTACTTC TRBV10-3 TRBD2 TRBJ2-7 .
CASSLPPWNYRVALSDEQYF TGTGCCAGCAGTTTACCCCCATGGAATTACAGGGTAGCCCTGAGTGACGAGCAGTACTTC TRBV28 . TRBJ2-7 .
CASRGLNSGNTIYF TGTGCCAGCAGGGGGCTCAACTCTGGAAACACCATATATTTT TRBV27 . TRBJ1-3 .
CASSRTGDQPQHF TGTGCCAGCAGTCGGACAGGGGATCAGCCCCAGCATTTT TRBV6-5 TRBD1 TRBJ1-5 .
CASSLGTSGRVQFF TGTGCCAGCTCGCTGGGGACTAGCGGGAGGGTGCAGTTCTTC TRBV18 TRBD2 TRBJ2-1 .
CASSPQALAGGYQETQYF TGCGCCAGCAGCCCCCAGGCACTAGCGGGAGGGTATCAAGAGACCCAGTACTTC TRBV4-1 TRBD2 TRBJ2-5 .
CASSLAGTYNEQFF TGTGCCAGCAGCTTAGCCGGGACCTACAATGAGCAGTTCTTC TRBV11-2 . TRBJ2-1 .
CASSSGTSGWDSTDTQYF TGTGCCAGCAGCTCCGGGACTAGCGGGTGGGACAGCACAGATACGCAGTATTTT TRBV7-9 TRBD2 TRBJ2-3 .
CASSASGQGPFVEQYF TGTGCCAGCAGTGCCTCGGGACAGGGACCCTTCGTCGAGCAGTACTTC TRBV6-2/TRBV6-3 TRBD1 TRBJ2-7 .
CASSQDLASNTQYF TGCGCCAGCAGCCAAGATTTGGCCTCGAATACGCAGTATTTT TRBV4-3 . TRBJ2-3 .
CASSLLQGAVGEQYF TGTGCCAGCAGCCTCCTACAGGGGGCCGTTGGAGAGCAGTACTTC TRBV6-2/TRBV6-3 TRBD1 TRBJ2-7 .
CASSLEVGGDLNTEAFF TGTGCCAGCAGCTTAGAAGTCGGAGGGGATTTGAACACTGAAGCTTTCTTT TRBV7-8 . TRBJ1-1 few
CASSEYDRGREQYF TGTGCCAGCAGTGAATACGACAGGGGGCGAGAGCAGTACTTC TRBV25-1 TRBD1 TRBJ2-7 .
CASSSTLAGEQFF TGTGCCAGCAGCTCGACACTAGCGGGGGAGCAGTTCTTC TRBV7-3 TRBD2 TRBJ2-1 once
CASSFYQGAGANVLTF TGCGCCAGCAGCTTCTACCAGGGGGCTGGGGCCAACGTCCTGACTTTC TRBV5-1 TRBD1 TRBJ2-6 .
CASSYDRNQPQHF TGTGCCAGCAGTTACGACAGAAATCAGCCCCAGCATTTT TRBV6-5 . TRBJ1-5 .
CASSEGIWAPDTQYF TGTGCCAGCAGTGAAGGGATCTGGGCCCCAGATACGCAGTATTTT TRBV6-1 . TRBJ2-3 .
CASSMDRHHRGQGNQPQHF TGTGCCAGTAGTATGGACCGACACCACCGAGGGCAGGGCAATCAGCCCCAGCATTTT TRBV19 . TRBJ1-5 .
CASSLESGQETQYF TGTGCCAGCAGCTTAGAGTCGGGGCAAGAGACCCAGTACTTC TRBV11-3 . TRBJ2-5 .
CASSLGRGSYNEQFF TGTGCCAGCAGTTTGGGTAGGGGCTCCTACAATGAGCAGTTCTTC TRBV28 . TRBJ2-1 .
CASSPGLAGPGDTQYF TGTGCCAGCAGCCCCGGACTAGCGGGGCCTGGGGATACGCAGTATTTT TRBV11-3 TRBD2 TRBJ2-3 .
CASSVQGASSTDTQYF TGTGCCAGCAGCGTTCAGGGGGCATCTAGCACAGATACGCAGTATTTT TRBV9 TRBD1 TRBJ2-3 .
CASRSQGAGYTF TGTGCCAGCAGAAGCCAAGGGGCTGGCTACACCTTC TRBV9 . TRBJ1-2 .
CASSILAGAYNEQFF TGTGCCAGCAGCATACTAGCGGGGGCTTACAATGAGCAGTTCTTC TRBV6-2/TRBV6-3 TRBD2 TRBJ2-1 .
CASSDRLAGGIGEQYF TGTGCCAGCAGTGACCGATTGGCGGGGGGAATTGGGGAGCAGTACTTC TRBV2 TRBD2 TRBJ2-7 few
CSVEARGGGTEAFF TGCAGCGTTGAAGCCAGAGGGGGTGGCACTGAAGCTTTCTTT TRBV29-1 . TRBJ1-1 .
CASSPRGFGEKLFF TGTGCCAGCAGTCCCAGGGGATTCGGTGAAAAACTGTTTTTT TRBV3-1/TRBV3-2 . TRBJ1-4 once
CASSPDRGPLVGNTIYF TGTGCCAGTAGTCCAGACAGGGGGCCCTTGGTTGGAAACACCATATATTTT TRBV19 TRBD1 TRBJ1-3 .
CASSLGGARGGNTIYF TGTGCCAGCAGCTTGGGGGGAGCGAGAGGAGGAAACACCATATATTTT TRBV5-4 . TRBJ1-3 .